This T cell receptor (beta chain) was documented in a study of CD8 T cells in Susac syndrome (dated by TCRdb to the late 2010s). The study in broad terms: Of the Susac syndrome patients who were sequenced, about 6 had clinically active disease and fewer than ten were in clinical remission. At the time of blood withdrawal, Susac syndrome patients were either therapy-naive, taking corticosteroids (with some also receiving IVIg), or on IVIg alone. Repertoire sequencing was used to test whether CD8+ T cell activation and differentiation in Susac syndrome was antigen driven. The clonality of the CD8+ T cell repertoire was compared across some eleven healthy donors, about 14 Susac syndrome patients and roughly 16 multiple sclerosis patients.

RNA was extracted using the RNeasy kit, and roughly 0.5 to 1 ug of the RNA was reverse transcribed with random hexamers. The immunoSEQ multiplex PCR assay, which covers 54 Vbeta and 13 Jbeta segments, was used to amplify TCR beta CDR3 regions. Bias from PCR amplification was corrected by using a synthetic template baseline for primer optimization and for computational correction. The authors' pipeline ran thus. Reads were assigned to V, D and J genes according to IMGT and analyzed in immunoSEQ Analyzer, with only productive sequences retained. Clonality was calculated as one minus the Shannon entropy normalized by log2 of the number of productive unique sequences. For each patient and control, public and private clones were evaluated among the 100 most prevalent clones. Susac-specific clones were defined as absent from healthy and MS cohorts, over a thousand published viral clones and other ImmuneACCESS disease sequences. TCRdb trimmed the raw reads at Q25, called clones with MiXCR and kept productive beta chains. CDR3 protein sequences are deduplicated, and each keeps its most common genes and DNA. These V and J calls derive from TCRdb rather than the authors' analysis. This sample lists approximately 74,000 distinct CDR3 sequences; approximately 95% were detected once. In total, the top ten clones hold approximately 1% of the sample.

High-throughput TCR beta sequencing profiled peripheral blood CD8+ and CD4+ T cells from healthy donors, Susac syndrome patients and multiple sclerosis patients. The Susac syndrome patients fulfilled recently defined diagnostic criteria for either definite or probable disease. Bulk CD8+ and CD4+ T cells were purified magnetically by negative isolation, whereas CD8+ TEMRA cells were enriched by FACS. Blood was collected in EDTA tubes and processed within 24 hours, with PBMCs isolated through density gradient centrifugation. PBMCs intended for TCR sequencing were cryopreserved in liquid nitrogen and were subsequently thawed in a 37 degrees C water bath. The sorted or isolated CD4+, CD8+ and CD8+ TEMRA cells reached a purity of at least 90%. CDR1 and CDR2 are read off the germline V gene as SGDLS and YYNGEE. The germline V and J ends show losses of 3 bases and 6 bases respectively, and no gene match explains 5 bases of the junction. Measured from the cysteine to the phenylalanine, the CDR3 is 14 residues long. The CDR3 DNA has 42 bases and is translated from base 1.

Overall study results and their limits: Clonal expansion was observed in Susac syndrome CD8+ repertoires, with the highest expansion in CD8+ TEMRA cells and greater expansion in clinically active than in remitting patients. More than 15 Susac-specific public clones were identified in the total CD8+ repertoire, and about 5 Susac-specific public clones were identified in the CD8+ TEMRA repertoire. The number of individuals in the TCR sequencing and HLA analysis was recognized as being relatively small.

This clonotype was recorded only once. The target of this receptor is not known. Base quality data are lacking; no much larger clone is found one base away. Evidence from one read is weak. This sequence uses TRBV9 and TRBJ1-4; TRBD1 aligns with 7 central bases. Material for sequencing was CD8+ T cells from PBMCs. The clonotype originates from a human donor with Susac syndrome. The encoded CDR3 is CASSAGTAHEKLFF. The DNA sequence reads TGTGCCAGCAGCGCCGGGACAGCTCATGAAAAACTGTTTTTT.